The 23 T cell receptor beta chains below all came from one sample that was sequenced in a study of blood T cells in healthy people across ages. Primers used in a second PCR of about 6 to 11 cycles were a sample-barcoded 5' primer and a J-beta primer mix. A single record per CDR3 protein comes from TCRdb applying MiXCR to the 5' RACE reads. In the table there are about 720,000 distinct CDR3 sequences, approximately 22% of which are singletons. Sequenced sample: blood. These receptors were taken from a man aged 65 to 85 in good health.

This chain joins TRBV27 and TRBJ2-5, with D hard to call. The J call may be in error: the DNA end matches TRBJ2-1 better. Germline loops: CDR1 MNHEY, CDR2 SMNVEV (reference sequence). The CDR3 length is 13 residues. CDR3 amino acids: CASSLSSVNEQFF. The DNA of the CDR3 is TGTGCCAGCAGTTTATCGAGTGTCAATGAGCAGTTCTTC.

V is TRBV14 and J is TRBJ2-2; weak D call: TRBD2 (6 bases). Germline CDR1 is SGHDN and CDR2 is FVKESK. The CDR3 extends over 14 amino acids. The V end was cut by 5 bases, the J end by 3 bases, with 10 bases between. As DNA, the CDR3 is TGTGCCAGCAGCAGGGACTTCTACACCGGGGAGCTGTTTTTT. Translating gives CASSRDFYTGELFF.

A few counts support this clonotype. V usage is TRBV2 and J usage is TRBJ1-4, with no clear D. Germline loops: CDR1 SNHLY, CDR2 FYNNEI. Trimming left V 6 bases short and J 0 bases short, with 11 bases between. The CDR3 has 15 amino acids. CDR3: CASRREEATNEKLFF. The CDR3 DNA reads as TGTGCCAGCAGACGGGAGGAGGCAACTAATGAAAAACTGTTTTTT.

This clonotype was found a few times. The chain employs TRBV2 and TRBJ2-7; D is possibly TRBD2 (5 bases). Germline CDR1 SNHLY, CDR2 FYNNEI. V lost 8 bases, J lost 0 bases, and 14 bases lay in between. There are 14 residues in the CDR3. The CDR3 is CASEGRVSSYEQYF. The CDR3 DNA reads TGTGCCAGCGAGGGTCGGGTAAGCTCCTACGAGCAGTACTTC.

This chain uses TRBV7-2 with TRBJ1-4; TRBD1 aligns across 8 bases. Germline CDR1 SGHTA, CDR2 FQGNSA. CDR3 size: 16 residues. J lost 3 bases, V lost 5 bases, and 8 bases had no gene match. CDR3 sequence (DNA): TGTGCCAGCAGCGTTAATCCGGGACAGGCTAATGAAAAACTGTTTTTT. Its protein is CASSVNPGQANEKLFF.

This clonotype was seen more than once but under ten times. This chain joins TRBV14 and TRBJ1-1; maybe TRBD1 (5 bases). CDR1 and CDR2 (germline): SGHDN, FVKESK. This CDR3 is built from 14 residues. V lost 0 bases to trimming and J lost 4 bases, with 9 bases between them. The CDR3 reads CASSQDQGVTEAFF. The CDR3 region has the DNA TGTGCCAGCAGCCAAGATCAAGGGGTCACTGAAGCTTTCTTT.

V and J are TRBV5-1 and TRBJ1-1; 7 nucleotides align to TRBD1. The CDR3 extends over 15 amino acids. The ends lost 2 bases at V and 4 bases at J; junction bases unmatched: 8. Germline lookup yields CDR1 SGHRS and CDR2 YFSETQ. For the CDR3, the DNA is TGCGCCAGCAGCTTCACGGCAGGGGGAGGCACTGAAGCTTTCTTT. Its protein is CASSFTAGGGTEAFF.

This clonotype came up many times. The chain has TRBV5-1 and TRBJ2-3, with D possibly being TRBD1 or TRBD2 (6 bases each). Germline lookup yields CDR1 SGHRS and CDR2 YFSETQ. Trimming left V 4 bases short and J 1 base short, with 16 bases between. The CDR3 loop spans 16 amino acids. In DNA, the CDR3 is TGCGCCAGCAGCCCCACGAGGGGGGCGGGCACAGATACGCAGTATTTT. Translating it yields CASSPTRGAGTDTQYF.

V is TRBV7-2 and J is TRBJ1-2; 7 nucleotides align to TRBD1. The CDR3 is 15 residues long. The J segment lost 4 bases and the V segment lost 1 base, leaving 6 bases of the junction unmatched. Germline-derived CDR1 and CDR2 are SGHTA and FQGNSA. The CDR3 DNA reads TGTGCCAGCAGCTTAGGAGGGACAGCCAGCTATGGCTACACCTTC. This translates into CASSLGGTASYGYTF.

V usage is TRBV11-2 and J usage is TRBJ2-5, with a tentative D call TRBD2 (6 bases). CDR3 length: 13 residues. Trimming took 0 bases from V and 8 from J, leaving 10 bases between them. The germline V gene encodes CDR1 SGHAT and CDR2 FQNNGV. CDR3 loop: CASSLERRGTQYF. DNA of the CDR3: TGTGCCAGCAGCTTAGAGAGGAGGGGAACCCAGTACTTC.

This clonotype has only a few counts. V and J are TRBV24-1 and TRBJ1-5; a possible D gene is TRBD1 (6 bases). CDR1 is KGHDR, CDR2 SFDVKD, per germline. V was clipped by 0 bases and J by 5 bases, with 7 bases between them. CDR3 length: 14 amino acids. CDR3 DNA: TGTGCCACCAGTGATTTGGGACAGTATCAGCCCCAGCATTTT. This gives the protein CATSDLGQYQPQHF.

The CDR3 protein is CSARVATGPQPQHF. The CDR3 DNA sequence: TGCAGTGCTAGAGTAGCGACAGGGCCTCAGCCCCAGCATTTT. This rearrangement joins TRBV20-1 to TRBJ1-5; 7 bases map to TRBD1. The junction had 6 bases not matched to a gene; V was cut back by 1 base and J by 6 bases. The CDR3 is 14 residues long. Germline lookup yields CDR1 DFQATT and CDR2 SNEGSKA (reference sequence).

The V and J genes are TRBV12-3 or TRBV12-4 and TRBJ1-3, with D perhaps TRBD1 (6 bases). This CDR3 comprises 14 residues. Trimming removed 7 bases from V and 4 bases from J, with 14 bases in between. In DNA form, the CDR3 reads TGTGCCAGCACAATCGGGGGCGCCGGAAACACCATATATTTT. This codes for CASTIGGAGNTIYF.

Only a few counts were recorded for this clonotype. J is TRBJ1-2 and V is TRBV6-2 or TRBV6-3; D may be TRBD1 (5 bases). The CDR3 length is 12 residues. Germline V gene lookup returns CDR1 MNHEY and CDR2 SVGEGT. CDR3 DNA: TGTACCTGTGGGACGAAGAACTATGGCTACACCTTC. This sequence encodes CTCGTKNYGYTF.

This clonotype was detected a few times. The chain is built from TRBV19 and TRBJ2-4; no clear D. Germline-derived CDR1 and CDR2 are LNHDA and SQIVND (reference sequence). The CDR3 runs to 16 residues. V lost 6 bases to trimming and J lost 0 bases, with 15 bases between them. CDR3 loop: CASRHQDQLAKNIQYF. CDR3 coding DNA: TGTGCCAGTAGACACCAAGACCAACTAGCCAAAAACATTCAGTACTTC.

The chain has TRBV9 and TRBJ2-5; D not certain. The last part of the DNA fits TRBJ2-1 better; the J call may be wrong. The germline V gene encodes CDR1 SGDLS and CDR2 YYNGEE. The CDR3 consists of 17 residues. The CDR3 here is CASSVGLMGQSINEQFF. The CDR3, as DNA: TGTGCCAGCAGCGTAGGTCTTATGGGTCAATCTATCAATGAGCAGTTCTTC.

This chain links TRBV28 with TRBJ2-7; no clear D gene. Germline loops: CDR1 MDHEN, CDR2 SYDVKM. The CDR3 loop spans 13 amino acids. The V end was cut by 6 bases, the J end by 5 bases, with 14 bases between. CDR3 bases: TGTGCCAGCAGGGTGTCGAAGGCCAACGAGCAGTACTTC. Residues: CASRVSKANEQYF.

The chain carries TRBV28 and TRBJ2-5, with 14 nucleotides matching TRBD2. The CDR3 contains 15 residues. Trimming at V came to 7 bases and at J to 5 bases, leaving 6 bases not matched to a gene. From germline, CDR1 is MDHEN and CDR2 SYDVKM. In nucleotides, the CDR3 is TGTGCCAGCAACCGACTAGCGGGGGGGAGGGAGACCCAGTACTTC. Translating gives CASNRLAGGRETQYF.

This chain uses TRBV3-1 with TRBJ2-3, with 12 nucleotides matching TRBD2. The germline V gene encodes CDR1 LGHDT and CDR2 YNNKEL (reference sequence). V was pared by 0 bases and J by 6 bases, with 7 bases of the junction left unmatched. This CDR3 is 17 amino acids long. The CDR3, as DNA: TGTGCCAGCAGCCAAGAAAGGGAGACTAGCGGGAGTGATACGCAGTATTTT. Encoded protein: CASSQERETSGSDTQYF.

The J gene is TRBJ2-3, the V gene TRBV2; D gene unclear. Germline loops: CDR1 SNHLY, CDR2 FYNNEI. The CDR3 loop spans 14 amino acids. Trimming removed 0 bases at V and 1 base at J, with 5 bases between. The CDR3 loop is CASSEALGTDTQYF. CDR3 bases: TGTGCCAGCAGTGAAGCGCTGGGCACAGATACGCAGTATTTT.

The table lists this clonotype with a few counts. The chain combines TRBV28 with TRBJ2-1; 7 nucleotides match TRBD1. The CDR3 length is 17 residues. V lost 3 bases, J lost 6 bases, and 14 bases stayed unmatched. Germline values: CDR1 MDHEN, CDR2 SYDVKM. The CDR3 sequence is CASSLRQGYVYVNEQFF. As DNA, the CDR3 is TGTGCCAGCAGTTTGCGACAGGGTTATGTATACGTCAATGAGCAGTTCTTC.

This chain links TRBV5-1 with TRBJ1-1; 7 bases line up with TRBD1. The V segment lost 4 bases and the J segment 1 base; nucleotides outside the gene matches: 7. Germline CDR1 is SGHRS and CDR2 is YFSETQ. CDR3 length: 15 residues. The CDR3 region is CASSLQTGANTEAFF. The CDR3 DNA follows: TGCGCCAGCAGCCTCCAAACAGGGGCGAACACTGAAGCTTTCTTT.

V gene TRBV4-1 combines with J gene TRBJ2-2; 12 nucleotides align to TRBD2. Unmatched junction bases numbered 8, after V lost 4 bases and J lost 5 bases. Germline V gives CDR1 MGHRA, CDR2 YSYEKL. The CDR3 is 17 residues long. The CDR3 nucleotides are TGCGCCAGCAGCCTTGGACTAGCGGGGACTCCTACCGGGGAGCTGTTTTTT. Its protein is CASSLGLAGTPTGELFF.